The TCR beta chain under discussion was sequenced for a study of vaccination and CD4 T cells after COVID-19. Whole-study context: Nasal swab PCR had detected SARS-CoV-2 in convalescent patients, fewer than 10 mild and one severe. Six male and four female convalescents took part, two of them Hispanic. Taking of post-vaccine samples occurred a median about 70 days after dose two (range 14 to 241).

TCRdb ran MiXCR on the PCR reads and lists one entry per CDR3 protein. Among tens of thousands of distinct CDR3 sequences, 45% to 60% were seen once, and the ten largest hold 1% to 1.2%. The length of the CDR3 is 13 residues. Germline trimming cut 5 bases from V and 7 bases from J; bases unmatched to any gene: 7. From germline, CDR1 is SGHNT and CDR2 YENEEA. Study conclusions and caveats: No early post-infection timepoints were studied, and convalescent patients studied were relatively few.

In regard to this clonotype: As yet, its antigen is unknown.

The sample was CD4+ T cells from blood, taken before SARS-CoV-2 vaccination. The chain is built from TRBV11-3 and TRBJ1-1, with 7 positions matching TRBD1. This receptor was identified in a human donor who had recovered from COVID-19. The CDR3 is CASSQGEVGEAFF. The CDR3 bases are TGTGCCAGCAGCCAGGGGGAAGTAGGTGAAGCTTTCTTT.